Given below is one TCR beta chain in context. Its antigen target is currently unknown. No much larger clone exists at a distance of one base, and base qualities are not known. The time point label on this specimen signifies: baseline before first vaccination. Vaccinee samples were obtained from the UK trials COV001 and COV002, which included a single-blind randomized controlled phase 2/3 trial of AZD1222 (ChAdOx1 nCoV-19) in healthy adults. Trial participant PBMC samples were collected at day 0 and day 28 after the second dose for TCRbeta chain sequencing. CDR1 SGHAT and CDR2 FQDESV were looked up in the germline V gene (reference sequence). Its CDR3 holds 14 amino acids, cysteine through phenylalanine. The sequence is cut down to CDR3 DNA, 42 bases in frame from base 1. A distance of 9 bases separates the germline ends of V and J, which lose 0 bases and 4 bases respectively. The CDR3 regions of human TCRbeta chains were analyzed by immunosequencing. On the authors' methods: TCRs in the repertoires were matched against a reference library of SARS-CoV-2-specific TCRs that had been generated with the MIRA antigen-specificity platform. Breadth was defined as the fraction of unique TCRs that were SARS-CoV-2-associated. Depth was defined as the fraction of total T cells that were SARS-CoV-2-associated. Each spike-specific TCR was assigned to its reactive spike region and to a CD4 or CD8 class using the MIRA data. Log10-transformed breadth and depth values were compared by one-way ANOVA with Sidak's multiple comparisons tests. TCRdb carries this immuneACCESS record with in-frame sequences only. Its versions omit some clonotypes, under half of them owing to an unresolved V gene in the studies checked, with the rest unexplained. V and J calls and clone size come straight from that table; D and trimming were deduced from the DNA. This sample is represented by about 150,000 clones; about nine tenths of them were singletons. The biggest ten clones account for 1.5% to 2% of the sample.

These data originate in a study of T cell responses to AZD1222 COVID-19 vaccine (dated by TCRdb to 2020 to 2023). Background for the entire study: AZD1222 recipients given second doses at about 4 weeks or at about 12 weeks were pooled, since spike-specific TCR depth and breadth were not found to differ between the two schedules. TCR sequencing covered some 240 trial participants: 200 to 220 given two doses of AZD1222 and about 26 given two doses of MenACWY control vaccine. Trial participants were enrolled by age into subgroups of 18-55, 56-69 and 70-plus years, and around 150, 29 and 61 TCR-sequenced participants, respectively, were included in these subgroups. Broad study findings and their caveats: The vaccine-associated CD4 TCRs covered the entire spike protein, and the dominant responses fell in regions 160-218 and 743-854. Because no day 14 peak-response samples were available, the repertoires could be characterized only after the peak T cell response. Most participants were white British and females outnumbered males, and the authors suggested that clonal diversity may have been underestimated. In the small 56-69-year group, the increase in depth fell short of significance, most likely because of low power. Reportedly, close to half of the unique spike-specific TCRs recognized epitopes lying outside the regions that are mutated in the B.1.351 and B.1.1.7 variants. Conclusions about previously exposed vaccinees are limited because only six or seven AZD1222 recipients were SARS-CoV-2 seropositive at baseline. After two AZD1222 doses, spike-specific TCR breadth and depth were significantly higher than at day 0 and than in MenACWY recipients.

The sequence is built from TRBV11-1 and TRBJ1-1; no D gene is confidently identified. This specimen was peripheral blood, taken on day 0 of AZD1222 vaccination. The TCR was taken from an adult in good health. The CDR3 here reads CASSLARQSTEAFF. In nucleotides, the sequence is TGTGCCAGCAGCTTAGCTCGGCAGTCCACTGAAGCTTTCTTT. When the CDR3 is completed using the reference TRBV11-1 and TRBJ1-1 genes on either side, the full variable domain is EAEVAQSPRYKITEKSQAVAFWCDPISGHATLYWYRQILGQGPELLVQFQDESVVDDSQLPKDRFSAERLKGVDSTLKIQPAELGDSAMYLCASSLARQSTEAFFGQGTRLTVV.